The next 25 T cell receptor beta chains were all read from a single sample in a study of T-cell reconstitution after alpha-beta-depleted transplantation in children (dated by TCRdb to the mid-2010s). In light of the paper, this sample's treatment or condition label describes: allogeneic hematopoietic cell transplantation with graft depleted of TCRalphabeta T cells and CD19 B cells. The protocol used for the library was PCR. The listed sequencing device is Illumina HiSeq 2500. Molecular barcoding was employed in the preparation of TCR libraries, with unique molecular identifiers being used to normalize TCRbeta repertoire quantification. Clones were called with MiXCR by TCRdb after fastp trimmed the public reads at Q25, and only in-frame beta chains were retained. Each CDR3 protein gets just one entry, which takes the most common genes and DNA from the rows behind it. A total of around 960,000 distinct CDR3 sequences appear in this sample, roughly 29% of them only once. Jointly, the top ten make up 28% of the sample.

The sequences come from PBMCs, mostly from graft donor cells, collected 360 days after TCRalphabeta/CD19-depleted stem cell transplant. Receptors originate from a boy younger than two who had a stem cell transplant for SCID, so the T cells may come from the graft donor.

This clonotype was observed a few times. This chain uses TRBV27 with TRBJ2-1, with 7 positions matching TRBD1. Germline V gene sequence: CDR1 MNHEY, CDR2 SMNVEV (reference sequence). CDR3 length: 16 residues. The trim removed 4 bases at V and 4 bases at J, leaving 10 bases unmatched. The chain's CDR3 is CASSSADRVEYNEQFF. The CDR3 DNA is TGTGCCAGCAGTTCGGCTGACAGGGTGGAGTACAATGAGCAGTTCTTC.

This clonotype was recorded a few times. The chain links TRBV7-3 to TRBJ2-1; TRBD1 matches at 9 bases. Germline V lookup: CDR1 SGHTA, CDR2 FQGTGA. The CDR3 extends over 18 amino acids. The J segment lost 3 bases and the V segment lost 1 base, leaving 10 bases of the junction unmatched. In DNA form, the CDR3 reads TGTGCCAGCAGCTTAATAGGTTCGAGGGACAGGGTCTACAATGAGCAGTTCTTC. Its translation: CASSLIGSRDRVYNEQFF.

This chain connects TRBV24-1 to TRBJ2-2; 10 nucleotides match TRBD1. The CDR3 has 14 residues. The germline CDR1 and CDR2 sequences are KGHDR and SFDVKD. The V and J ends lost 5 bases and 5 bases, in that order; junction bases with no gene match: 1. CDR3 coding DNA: TGTGCCACCAGTGTGGACAGGGGGACCGGGGAGCTGTTTTTT. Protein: CATSVDRGTGELFF.

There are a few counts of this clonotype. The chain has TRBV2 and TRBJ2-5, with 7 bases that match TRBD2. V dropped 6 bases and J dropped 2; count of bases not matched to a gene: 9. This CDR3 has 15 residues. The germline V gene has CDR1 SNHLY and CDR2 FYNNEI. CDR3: CASSKAGHQQETQYF. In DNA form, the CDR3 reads TGTGCCAGCAGCAAAGCGGGGCACCAACAAGAGACCCAGTACTTC.

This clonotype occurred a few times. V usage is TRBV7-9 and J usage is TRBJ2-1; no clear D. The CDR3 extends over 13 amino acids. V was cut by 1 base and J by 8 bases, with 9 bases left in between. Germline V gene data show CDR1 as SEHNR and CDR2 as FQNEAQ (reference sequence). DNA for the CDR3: TGTGCCAGCAGCTTAGGGGGTGATCATGAGCAGTTCTTC. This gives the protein CASSLGGDHEQFF.

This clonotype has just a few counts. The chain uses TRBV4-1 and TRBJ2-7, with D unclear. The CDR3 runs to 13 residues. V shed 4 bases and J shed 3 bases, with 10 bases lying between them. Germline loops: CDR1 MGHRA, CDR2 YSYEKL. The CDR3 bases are TGCGCCAGCAGCCGTCAAGACATCTACGAGCAGTACTTC. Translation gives CASSRQDIYEQYF.

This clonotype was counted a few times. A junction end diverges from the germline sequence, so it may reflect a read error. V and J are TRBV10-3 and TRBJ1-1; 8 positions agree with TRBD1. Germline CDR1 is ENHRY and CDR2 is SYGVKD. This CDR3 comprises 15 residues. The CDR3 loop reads CAIRDPGTGDTEAFF. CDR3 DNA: TGTGCCATCCGTGATCCTGGGACAGGAGACACTGAAGCTTTCTTT.

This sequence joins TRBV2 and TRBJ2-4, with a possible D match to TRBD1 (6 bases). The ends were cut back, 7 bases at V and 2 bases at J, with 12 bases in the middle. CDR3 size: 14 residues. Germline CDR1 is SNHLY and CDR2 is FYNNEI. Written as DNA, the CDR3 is TGTGCCAGCAACGAACAGGGATCCAAAAACATTCAGTACTTC. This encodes CASNEQGSKNIQYF.

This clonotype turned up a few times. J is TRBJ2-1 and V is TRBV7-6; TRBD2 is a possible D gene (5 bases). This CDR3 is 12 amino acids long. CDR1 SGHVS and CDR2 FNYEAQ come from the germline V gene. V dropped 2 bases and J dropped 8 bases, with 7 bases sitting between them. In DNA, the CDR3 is TGTGCCAGCAGCTTAATGGAGGATGAGCAGTTCTTC. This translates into CASSLMEDEQFF.

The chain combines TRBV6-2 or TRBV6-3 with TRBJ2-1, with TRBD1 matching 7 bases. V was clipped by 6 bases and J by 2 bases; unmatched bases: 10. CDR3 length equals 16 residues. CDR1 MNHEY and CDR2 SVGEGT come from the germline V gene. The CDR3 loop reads CASRLINRGPYNEQFF. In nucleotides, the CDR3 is TGTGCCAGCAGACTGATCAACAGGGGACCCTACAATGAGCAGTTCTTC.

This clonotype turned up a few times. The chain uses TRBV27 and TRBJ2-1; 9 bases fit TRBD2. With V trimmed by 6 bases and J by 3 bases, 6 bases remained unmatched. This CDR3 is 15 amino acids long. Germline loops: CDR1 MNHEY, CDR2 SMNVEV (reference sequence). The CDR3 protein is CASRSSGILYNEQFF. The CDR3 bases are TGTGCCAGCAGATCTAGCGGGATCCTCTACAATGAGCAGTTCTTC.

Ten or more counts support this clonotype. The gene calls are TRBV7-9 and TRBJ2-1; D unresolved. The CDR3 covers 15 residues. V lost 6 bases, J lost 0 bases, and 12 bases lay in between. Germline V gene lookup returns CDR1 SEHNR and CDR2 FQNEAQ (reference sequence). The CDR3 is CASRLVGHSYNEQFF. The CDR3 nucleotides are TGTGCCAGCAGACTTGTCGGGCACTCCTACAATGAGCAGTTCTTC.

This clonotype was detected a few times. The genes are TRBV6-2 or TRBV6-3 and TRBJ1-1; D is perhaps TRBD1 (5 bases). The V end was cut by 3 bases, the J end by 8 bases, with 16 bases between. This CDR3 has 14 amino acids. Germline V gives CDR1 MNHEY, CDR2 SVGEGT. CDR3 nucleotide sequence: TGTGCCAGCAGTTATTCGTGGGACGGTTCCGAAGCTTTCTTT. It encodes CASSYSWDGSEAFF.

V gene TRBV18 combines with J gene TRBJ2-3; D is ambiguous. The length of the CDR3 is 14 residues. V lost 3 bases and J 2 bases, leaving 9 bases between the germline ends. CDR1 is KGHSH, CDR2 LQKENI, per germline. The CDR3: CASSPDMPTDTQYF. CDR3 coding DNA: TGTGCCAGCTCACCCGACATGCCCACAGATACGCAGTATTTT.

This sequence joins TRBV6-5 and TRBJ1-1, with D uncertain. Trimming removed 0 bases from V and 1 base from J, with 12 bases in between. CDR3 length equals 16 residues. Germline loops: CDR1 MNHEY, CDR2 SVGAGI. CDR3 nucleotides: TGTGCCAGCAGTTACTCGTTGGGGTCTCCGAACACTGAAGCTTTCTTT. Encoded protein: CASSYSLGSPNTEAFF.

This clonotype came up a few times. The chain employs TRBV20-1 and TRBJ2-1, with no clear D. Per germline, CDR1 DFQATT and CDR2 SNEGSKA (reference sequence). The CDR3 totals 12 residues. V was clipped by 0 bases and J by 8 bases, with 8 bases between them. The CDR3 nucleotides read TGCAGTGCTAGAGATTCCAGCGATGAGCAGTTCTTC. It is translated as CSARDSSDEQFF.

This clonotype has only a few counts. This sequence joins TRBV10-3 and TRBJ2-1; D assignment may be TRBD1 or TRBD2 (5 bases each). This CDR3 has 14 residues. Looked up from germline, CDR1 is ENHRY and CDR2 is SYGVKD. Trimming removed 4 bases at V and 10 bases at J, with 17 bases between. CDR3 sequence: CAISGGGPSREQFF. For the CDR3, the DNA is TGTGCCATCAGTGGTGGGGGTCCCTCAAGGGAGCAGTTCTTC.

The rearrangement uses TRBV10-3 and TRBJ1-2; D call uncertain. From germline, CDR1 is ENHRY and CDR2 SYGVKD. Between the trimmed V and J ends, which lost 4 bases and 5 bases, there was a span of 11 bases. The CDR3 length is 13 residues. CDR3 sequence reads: CAISGPSPYGYTF. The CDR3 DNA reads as TGTGCCATCAGTGGGCCGTCACCTTATGGCTACACCTTC.

This CDR3 is CATSPSDRGLTDTQYF. Written as DNA, the CDR3 is TGTGCCACCAGCCCTAGCGACCGGGGGCTCACAGATACGCAGTATTTT. J is TRBJ2-3 and V is TRBV15; D is possibly TRBD1 or TRBD2 (6 bases each). V was cut by 5 bases and J by 2 bases, with 17 bases left in between. The CDR3 is made up of 16 amino acids. Per germline, CDR1 LNHNV and CDR2 YYDKDF (reference sequence).

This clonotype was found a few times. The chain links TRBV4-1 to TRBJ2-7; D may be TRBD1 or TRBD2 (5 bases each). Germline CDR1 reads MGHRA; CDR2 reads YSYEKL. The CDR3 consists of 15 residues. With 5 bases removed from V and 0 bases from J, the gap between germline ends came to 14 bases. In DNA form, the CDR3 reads TGCGCCAGCAGCATCGCGTTCGGGACCTCCTACGAGCAGTACTTC. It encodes CASSIAFGTSYEQYF.

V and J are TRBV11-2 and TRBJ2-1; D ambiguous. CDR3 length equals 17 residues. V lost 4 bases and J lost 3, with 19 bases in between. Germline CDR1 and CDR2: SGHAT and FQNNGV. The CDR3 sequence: CASSSRNLLDVYNEQFF. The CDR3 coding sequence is TGTGCCAGCAGCTCTAGAAACCTGTTAGATGTCTACAATGAGCAGTTCTTC. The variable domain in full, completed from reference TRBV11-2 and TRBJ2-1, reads EAGVAQSPRYKIIEKRQSVAFWCNPISGHATLYWYQQILGQGPKLLIQFQNNGVVDDSQLPKDRFSAERLKGVDSTLKIQPAKLEDSAVYLCASSSRNLLDVYNEQFFGPGTRLTVL.

The CDR3: CASTQQGFSYNEQFF. The CDR3, as DNA: TGTGCCAGTACCCAACAGGGGTTTTCCTACAATGAGCAGTTCTTC. The gene calls are TRBV19 and TRBJ2-1, with 7 bases aligning to TRBD1. The CDR3 has 15 amino acids. The V gene end was trimmed by 7 bases and the J gene end by 1 base; junction bases not matched to a gene: 7. Germline assignment: CDR1 LNHDA and CDR2 SQIVND (reference sequence).

The CDR3: CASSLGGLGAQYF. CDR3 nucleotides: TGTGCCAGCAGCCTCGGGGGCCTCGGGGCGCAGTACTTC. This rearrangement joins TRBV9 to TRBJ2-7; D tentatively reads TRBD1 or TRBD2 (6 bases each). V was trimmed by 4 bases and J by 9 bases, leaving 17 bases between them. The germline V gene encodes CDR1 SGDLS and CDR2 YYNGEE. This CDR3 region has 13 residues.

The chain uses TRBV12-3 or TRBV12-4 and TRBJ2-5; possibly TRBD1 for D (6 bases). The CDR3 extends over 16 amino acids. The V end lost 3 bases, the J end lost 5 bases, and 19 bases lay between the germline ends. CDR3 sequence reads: CASSFYVPDRRETQYF. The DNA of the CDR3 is TGTGCCAGCAGTTTTTATGTGCCGGACAGACGGGAGACCCAGTACTTC.

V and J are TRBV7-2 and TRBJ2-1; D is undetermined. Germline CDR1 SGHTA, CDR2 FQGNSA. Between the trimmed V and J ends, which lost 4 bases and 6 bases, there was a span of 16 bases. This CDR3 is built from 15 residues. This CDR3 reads CASSSKPPGANEQFF. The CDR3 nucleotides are TGTGCCAGCAGCTCCAAACCCCCGGGCGCCAATGAGCAGTTCTTC.